This is a list of T cell receptor beta chains from one sample in a study of blood T cell repertoires in COVID-19. Sequencing used immunoSEQ multiplex PCR; TCRdb keeps in-frame clones, though not all of them. This table holds roughly 200,000 clones, more than 70% found once. Sequenced material: peripheral blood. The receptor set was obtained from a woman aged 40 to 55 who had recovered from COVID-19. CDR3s include the opening cysteine and the closing phenylalanine or tryptophan. A D gene is named only where the DNA matches it firmly. Rows may omit the clone size; those that give it use once, few, many or a size class.

>TRBJ2-1|TRBV9|NA|NA
TGTGCCAGCAGCGGAGAGGGAGGACTGTTGGGCAATGAGCAGTTCTTC
CASSGEGGLLGNEQFF
>TRBJ2-7|TRBV24-1|NA|NA
TGTGCCACCAGTGGGCAGGGTGAAGGGTACGAGCAGTACTTC
CATSGQGEGYEQYF
>TRBJ1-4|TRBV28|NA|NA
TGTGCCAGCGGGGTCGCTGCCAGGGGTAATGAAAAACTGTTTTTT
CASGVAARGNEKLFF
>TRBJ2-3|TRBV9|NA|NA
TGTGCCAGCAGCGTAGCTACGTCGGGAGATACGCAGTATTTT
CASSVATSGDTQYF
>TRBJ1-4|TRBV6-2/TRBV6-3|once|TRBD1
TGTGCCAGCAGTACAGGGGGTGTGGATGAAAAACTGTTTTTT
CASSTGGVDEKLFF
>TRBJ1-1|TRBV5-1|once|NA
TGCGCCAGCAGCCAGGGACACCCGGGCACTGAAGCTTTCTTT
CASSQGHPGTEAFF
>TRBJ1-2|TRBV5-1|NA|TRBD1
TGCGCCAGCAGCGAGACAGGGAGCTACTATGGCTACACCTTC
CASSETGSYYGYTF
>TRBJ2-2|TRBV5-1|NA|TRBD2
TGCGCCAGCAGCCTAGCGGGAGATACCGGGGAGCTGTTTTTT
CASSLAGDTGELFF
>TRBJ2-2|TRBV30|few|TRBD1
TGTGCCTGGAGAGGGGACAGGGAGGCCGGGGAGCTGTTTTTT
CAWRGDREAGELFF
>TRBJ1-1|TRBV18|NA|NA
TGTGCCAGCTCACCAATGGCCCATGGAGACACTGAAGCTTTCTTT
CASSPMAHGDTEAFF
>TRBJ2-7|TRBV9|few|TRBD2
TGTGCCAGCAGCCCCCGAGGGCTAGCGGCCGACTACGAGCAGTACTTC
CASSPRGLAADYEQYF
>TRBJ1-1|TRBV5-1|NA|TRBD1
TGCGCCAGCAGCTACGCAGACAGGGGGCTCACTGAAGCTTTCTTT
CASSYADRGLTEAFF
>TRBJ1-1|TRBV3-1/TRBV3-2|once|NA
TGTGCCAGCAGCCTAGGAGACCTTACGGACACTGAAGCTTTCTTT
CASSLGDLTDTEAFF
>TRBJ1-1|TRBV24-1|NA|TRBD1
TGTGCCACCAGTGATCCCAGGGGGCCCACTGAAGCTTTCTTT
CATSDPRGPTEAFF
>TRBJ2-5|TRBV4-3|NA|TRBD1
TGCGCCAGCAGCCCGACAGGGGGAGGGGAGACCCAGTACTTC
CASSPTGGGETQYF
>TRBJ2-2|TRBV3-1/TRBV3-2|NA|TRBD2
TGTGCCAGCAGCAACCGCGGGACTAGCGGAGGACTGATCGGGGAGCTGTTTTTT
CASSNRGTSGGLIGELFF
>TRBJ2-2|TRBV9|NA|NA
TGTGCCAGCAGCGAATGGACAGACACCGGGGAGCTGTTTTTT
CASSEWTDTGELFF
>TRBJ2-7|TRBV7-9|few|TRBD2
TGTGCCAGCAGCACAGGACTAGCGGGATTATCCTACGAGCAGTACTTC
CASSTGLAGLSYEQYF
>TRBJ1-2|TRBV9|NA|TRBD1
TGTGCCAGCAGCGTTGGACAGGGGGCAGGGTATGGCTACACCTTC
CASSVGQGAGYGYTF
>TRBJ2-3|TRBV5-1|NA|TRBD1
TGCGCCAGCAGACCCGGACAGGACACAGATACGCAGTATTTT
CASRPGQDTDTQYF
>TRBJ2-3|TRBV5-1|NA|TRBD2
TGCGCCAGCAGCACTCGGACTAGCGGTACAGATACGCAGTATTTT
CASSTRTSGTDTQYF
>TRBJ1-6|TRBV7-9|NA|NA
TGTGCCAGCAGCCAGACAGTGTCCTCCACACCCCTCCACTTT
CASSQTVSSTPLHF
>TRBJ2-3|TRBV3-1/TRBV3-2|NA|NA
TGTGCCAGCAGCCAAACTATAAGCACAGATACGCAGTATTTT
CASSQTISTDTQYF
>TRBJ1-2|TRBV28|few|NA
TGTGCCAGCAGTAAAACGGGTGGAGGTATCGGCTACACCTTC
CASSKTGGGIGYTF
>TRBJ1-2|TRBV28|few|NA
TGTGCCAGCAGTAGACAGCTAAGAGCTATGCCCTACACCTTC
CASSRQLRAMPYTF
>TRBJ2-1|TRBV7-2|NA|NA
TGTGCCAGCAGCTCCCGTGCGGTTTCTTACAATGAGCAGTTCTTC
CASSSRAVSYNEQFF
>TRBJ1-1|TRBV6-1|NA|TRBD1
TGTGCCAGCAGTGAATTTGACAGGGTGACTGAAGCTTTCTTT
CASSEFDRVTEAFF
>TRBJ2-3|TRBV28|NA|TRBD2
TGTGCCAGCAGTTTATGGGGACTAGCGGGAGTGGAAGGGACAGATACGCAGTATTTT
CASSLWGLAGVEGTDTQYF
>TRBJ2-1|TRBV7-9|NA|TRBD2
TGTGCCAGCAGCTCCGGACGGACTAGCGGGGACAATGAGCAGTTCTTC
CASSSGRTSGDNEQFF
>TRBJ1-4|TRBV23-1|NA|TRBD1
TGCGCCAGCAGACAGGGGGTGGGCAATGAAAAACTGTTTTTT
CASRQGVGNEKLFF
>TRBJ2-3|TRBV7-3|NA|TRBD2
TGTGCCAGCGGCCCCCTAGCGGGAGGGCCCACAGATACGCAGTATTTT
CASGPLAGGPTDTQYF
>TRBJ1-3|TRBV5-1|once|NA
TGCGCCAGCACTCGGGACTTCGGGGGAAACACCATATATTTT
CASTRDFGGNTIYF
>TRBJ2-3|TRBV6-4|NA|TRBD2
TGTGCCAGCAGTAAACTAGCGGGAGCGGATACGCAGTATTTT
CASSKLAGADTQYF
>TRBJ1-2|TRBV9|NA|TRBD1
TGTGCCAGCAGCGGACAGGGGGTTAACTATGGCTACACCTTC
CASSGQGVNYGYTF
>TRBJ1-2|TRBV6-2/TRBV6-3|NA|NA
TGTGCCAGCAGCACAGAGACCTATGGCTACACCTTC
CASSTETYGYTF
>TRBJ2-7|TRBV6-5|NA|NA
TGTGCCAGCAGTTTCCGGAGCTCCTACGAGCAGTACTTC
CASSFRSSYEQYF
>TRBJ1-1|TRBV4-1|NA|TRBD1
TGCGCCAGCAGCCAGGGGGATAGGGGGCATTTGGACACTGAAGCTTTCTTT
CASSQGDRGHLDTEAFF
>TRBJ2-7|TRBV19|NA|TRBD2
TGTGCCAGTAGTATACGGGATGCGGGAGAGAAATACGAGCAGTACTTC
CASSIRDAGEKYEQYF
>TRBJ2-1|TRBV7-9|NA|TRBD2
TGTGCCAGCAGCTGGGGACTAGCGGGAGGGTTGGATGAGCAGTTCTTC
CASSWGLAGGLDEQFF
>TRBJ2-7|TRBV2|NA|TRBD2
TGTGCCAGCAGTGAATACAGCGGGGGCGAGCAGTACTTC
CASSEYSGGEQYF
>TRBJ1-1|TRBV9|NA|NA
TGTGCCAGCGCCCGGGGCGGGGGAAGCACTGAAGCTTTCTTT
CASARGGGSTEAFF
>TRBJ2-7|TRBV30|NA|NA
TGTGCCTGGATTGGCAGAAACTACGAGCAGTACTTC
CAWIGRNYEQYF
>TRBJ2-1|TRBV19|NA|TRBD2
TGTGCCAGTAGTCCGTTAGCGGGACTCTATGAGCAGTTCTTC
CASSPLAGLYEQFF
>TRBJ2-2|TRBV5-1|NA|NA
TGCGCCAGCAGCTTGGATGTCGTTTCCGGGGAGCTGTTTTTT
CASSLDVVSGELFF
>TRBJ2-1|TRBV3-1/TRBV3-2|NA|NA
TGTGCCAGCAGCCAAGATGCTCCCGGGGAGGCTAGCTCCTACAATGAGCAGTTCTTC
CASSQDAPGEASSYNEQFF
>TRBJ2-1|TRBV11-3|NA|NA
TGTGCCAGCAGCTTAGGCGGGGCAATCTCTTACAATGAGCAGTTCTTC
CASSLGGAISYNEQFF
>TRBJ1-6|TRBV6-6|NA|NA
TGTGCCAGCAGTTACCGGAAAAATTACAGGAATTCACCCCTCCACTTT
CASSYRKNYRNSPLHF
>TRBJ1-4|TRBV5-1|few|NA
TGCGCCAGCGCCGTGGACAGCCTGAATGAAAAACTGTTTTTT
CASAVDSLNEKLFF
>TRBJ1-1|TRBV5-1|NA|NA
TGCGCCAGCACCAGTTCGCCCCTGGGGGGAAACACTGAAGCTTTCTTT
CASTSSPLGGNTEAFF
>TRBJ2-7|TRBV6-1|NA|TRBD1
TGTGCCAGCAGTGATGGACAGGGGGCCTTAAAGGGCTACGAGCAGTACTTC
CASSDGQGALKGYEQYF
>TRBJ2-3|TRBV6-4|NA|NA
TGTGCCAGCAGTTCCTGGGGCGCTAGCACAGATACGCAGTATTTT
CASSSWGASTDTQYF
>TRBJ2-3|TRBV4-2|NA|TRBD2
TGTGCCAGCAGCCAAGGGTTAAATGGACTAGCGGGAGCAGATACGCAGTATTTT
CASSQGLNGLAGADTQYF
>TRBJ2-1|TRBV7-6|NA|NA
TGTGCCAGCAGCCGTCTCAATGAGCAGTTCTTC
CASSRLNEQFF
>TRBJ2-1|TRBV3-1/TRBV3-2|NA|TRBD2
TGTGCCAGCAGCGCTCCGGGACTAGCGGGAGATGAGCAGTTCTTC
CASSAPGLAGDEQFF